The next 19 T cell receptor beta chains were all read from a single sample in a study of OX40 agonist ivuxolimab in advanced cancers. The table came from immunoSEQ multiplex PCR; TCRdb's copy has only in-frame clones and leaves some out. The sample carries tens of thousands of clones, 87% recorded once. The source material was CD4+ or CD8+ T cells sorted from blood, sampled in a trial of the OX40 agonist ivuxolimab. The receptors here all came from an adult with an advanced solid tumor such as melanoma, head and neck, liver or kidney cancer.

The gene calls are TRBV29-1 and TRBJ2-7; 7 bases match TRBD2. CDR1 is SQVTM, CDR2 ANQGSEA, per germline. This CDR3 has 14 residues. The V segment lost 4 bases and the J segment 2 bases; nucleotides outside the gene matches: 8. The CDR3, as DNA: TGCAGCGTTGGAGGTGGCGGGAGCGCCTACGAGCAGTACTTC. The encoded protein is CSVGGGGSAYEQYF.

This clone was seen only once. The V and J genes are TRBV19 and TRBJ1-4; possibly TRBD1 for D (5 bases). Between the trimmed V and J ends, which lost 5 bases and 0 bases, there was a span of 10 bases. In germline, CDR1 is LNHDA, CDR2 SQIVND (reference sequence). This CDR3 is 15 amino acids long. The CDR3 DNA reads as TGTGCCAGTAGTTGGGGGAAGGCAACTAATGAAAAACTGTTTTTT. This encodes CASSWGKATNEKLFF.

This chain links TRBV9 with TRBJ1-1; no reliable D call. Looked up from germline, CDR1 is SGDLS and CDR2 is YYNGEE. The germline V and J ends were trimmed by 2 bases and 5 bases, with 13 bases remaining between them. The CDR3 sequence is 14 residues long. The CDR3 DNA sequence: TGTGCCAGCAGCGTGAGGGATTTAGAGACTGAAGCTTTCTTT. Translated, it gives CASSVRDLETEAFF.

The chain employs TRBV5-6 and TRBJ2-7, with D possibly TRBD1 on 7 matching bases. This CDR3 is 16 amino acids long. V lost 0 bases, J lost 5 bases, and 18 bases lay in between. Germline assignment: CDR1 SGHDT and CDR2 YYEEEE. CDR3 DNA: TGTGCCAGCAGCTTGGGCGGCTGGGCAGGGGGGAACGAGCAGTACGTC. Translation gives CASSLGGWAGGNEQYV.

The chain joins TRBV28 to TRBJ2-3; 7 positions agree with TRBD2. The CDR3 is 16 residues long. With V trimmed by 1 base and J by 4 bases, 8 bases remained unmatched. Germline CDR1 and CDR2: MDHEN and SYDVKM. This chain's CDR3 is CASSLFLGRESDTQYF. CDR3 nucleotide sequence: TGTGCCAGCAGTTTATTTCTGGGGAGGGAGTCAGATACGCAGTATTTT.

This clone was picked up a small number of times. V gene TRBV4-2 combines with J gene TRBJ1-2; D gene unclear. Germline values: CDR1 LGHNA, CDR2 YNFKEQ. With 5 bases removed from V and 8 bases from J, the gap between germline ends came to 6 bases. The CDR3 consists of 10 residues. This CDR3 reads CASSGEGYTF. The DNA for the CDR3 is TGTGCCAGCAGCGGCGAGGGCTACACCTTC.

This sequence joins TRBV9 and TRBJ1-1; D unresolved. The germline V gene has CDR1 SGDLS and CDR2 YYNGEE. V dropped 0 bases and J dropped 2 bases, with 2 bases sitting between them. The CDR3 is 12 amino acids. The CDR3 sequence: CASSVDNTEAFF. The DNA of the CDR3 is TGTGCCAGCAGCGTAGACAACACTGAAGCTTTCTTT.

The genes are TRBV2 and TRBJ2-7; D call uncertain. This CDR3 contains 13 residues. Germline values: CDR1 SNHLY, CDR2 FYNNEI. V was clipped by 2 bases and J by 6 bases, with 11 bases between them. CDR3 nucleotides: TGTGCCAGCAGTGAAATACTTAAAGGCGAGCAGTACGTC. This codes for CASSEILKGEQYV.

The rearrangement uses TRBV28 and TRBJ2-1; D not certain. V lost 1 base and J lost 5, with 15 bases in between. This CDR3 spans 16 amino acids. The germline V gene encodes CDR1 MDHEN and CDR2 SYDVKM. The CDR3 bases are TGTGCCAGCAGTTTATCAACAGCGAACCCCCACAATGAGCAGTTCTTC. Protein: CASSLSTANPHNEQFF.

Written as DNA, the CDR3 is TGTGCCAGCAGCTTGACCTGGACCAACCCCACAGATACGCAGTATTTT. Protein product: CASSLTWTNPTDTQYF. The rearrangement joins TRBV7-2 to TRBJ2-3; D not resolved. Trimming stripped 3 bases from V and 2 bases from J, with 15 bases between. CDR3 length equals 16 residues. The germline V gene encodes CDR1 SGHTA and CDR2 FQGNSA.

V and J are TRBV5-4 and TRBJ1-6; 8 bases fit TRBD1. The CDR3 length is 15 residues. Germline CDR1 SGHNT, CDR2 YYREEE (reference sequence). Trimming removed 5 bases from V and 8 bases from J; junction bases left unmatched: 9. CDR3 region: CASSSDRGLHSPLHF. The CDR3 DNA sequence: TGTGCCAGCAGTAGCGACAGGGGACTTCATTCACCCCTCCACTTT.

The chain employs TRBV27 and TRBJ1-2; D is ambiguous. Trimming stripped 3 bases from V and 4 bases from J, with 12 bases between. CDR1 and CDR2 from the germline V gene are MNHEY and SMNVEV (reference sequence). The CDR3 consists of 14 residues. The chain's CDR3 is CASSLDGNFYGYTF. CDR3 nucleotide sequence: TGTGCCAGCAGTTTGGACGGCAATTTCTATGGCTACACCTTC.

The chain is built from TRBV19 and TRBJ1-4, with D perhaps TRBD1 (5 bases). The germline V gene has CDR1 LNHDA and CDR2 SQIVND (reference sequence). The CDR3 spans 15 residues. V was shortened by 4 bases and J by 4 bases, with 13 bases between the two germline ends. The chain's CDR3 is CASSSPKGLNEKLFF. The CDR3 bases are TGTGCCAGTAGTAGCCCGAAGGGGCTTAATGAAAAACTGTTTTTT.

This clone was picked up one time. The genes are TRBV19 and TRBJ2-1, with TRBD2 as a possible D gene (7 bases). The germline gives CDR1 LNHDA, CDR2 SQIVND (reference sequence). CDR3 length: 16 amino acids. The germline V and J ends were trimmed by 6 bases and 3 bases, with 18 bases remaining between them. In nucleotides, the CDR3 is TGTGCCAGTAGCTCGCGGAGGGGGGGCTTCTACAATGAGCAGTTCTTC. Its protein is CASSSRRGGFYNEQFF.

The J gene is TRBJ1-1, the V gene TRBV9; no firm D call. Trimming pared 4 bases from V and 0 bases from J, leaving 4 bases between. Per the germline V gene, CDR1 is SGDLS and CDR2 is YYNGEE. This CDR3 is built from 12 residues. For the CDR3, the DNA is TGTGCCAGCAGCAACTTGAACACTGAAGCTTTCTTT. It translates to CASSNLNTEAFF.

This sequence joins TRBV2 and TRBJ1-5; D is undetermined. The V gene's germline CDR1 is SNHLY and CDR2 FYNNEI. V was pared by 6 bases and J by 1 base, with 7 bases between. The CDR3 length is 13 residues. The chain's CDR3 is CASRETSNQPQHF. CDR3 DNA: TGTGCCAGCAGGGAAACGAGCAATCAGCCCCAGCATTTT. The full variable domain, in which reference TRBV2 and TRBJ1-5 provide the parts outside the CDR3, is EPEVTQTPSHQVTQMGQEVILRCVPISNHLYFYWYRQILGQKVEFLVSFYNNEISEKSEIFDDQFSVERPDGSNFTLKIRSTKLEDSAMYFCASRETSNQPQHFGDGTRLSIL.

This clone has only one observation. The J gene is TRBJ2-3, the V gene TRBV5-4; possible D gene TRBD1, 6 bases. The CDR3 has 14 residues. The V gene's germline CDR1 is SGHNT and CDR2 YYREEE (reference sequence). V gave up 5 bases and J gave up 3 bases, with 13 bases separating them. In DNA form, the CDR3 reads TGTGCCAGCAGAAACAGGGTCGGGACAGATACGCAGTATTTT. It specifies CASRNRVGTDTQYF.

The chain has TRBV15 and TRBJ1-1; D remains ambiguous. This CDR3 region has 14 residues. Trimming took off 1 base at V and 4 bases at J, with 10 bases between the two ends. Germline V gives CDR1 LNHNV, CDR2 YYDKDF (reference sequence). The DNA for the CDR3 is TGTGCCACCAGCAGAGGAATAGGGCTCACTGAAGCTTTCTTT. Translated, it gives CATSRGIGLTEAFF.

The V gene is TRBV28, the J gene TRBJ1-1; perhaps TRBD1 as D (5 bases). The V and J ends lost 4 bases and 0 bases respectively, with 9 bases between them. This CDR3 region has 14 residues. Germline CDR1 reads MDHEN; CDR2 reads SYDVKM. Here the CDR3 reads CASSSGRVNTEAFF. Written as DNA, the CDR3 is TGTGCCAGCAGTTCGGGACGTGTGAACACTGAAGCTTTCTTT.